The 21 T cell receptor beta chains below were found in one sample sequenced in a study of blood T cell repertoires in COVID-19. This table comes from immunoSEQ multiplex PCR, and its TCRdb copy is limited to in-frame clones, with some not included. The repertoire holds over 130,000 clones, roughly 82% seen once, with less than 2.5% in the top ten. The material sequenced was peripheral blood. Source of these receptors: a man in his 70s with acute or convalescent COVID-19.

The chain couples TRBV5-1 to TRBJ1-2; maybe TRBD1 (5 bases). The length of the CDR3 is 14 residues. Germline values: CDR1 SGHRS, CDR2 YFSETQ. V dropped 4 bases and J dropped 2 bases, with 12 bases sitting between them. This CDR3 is CASSPTETNYGYTF. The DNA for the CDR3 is TGCGCCAGCAGCCCGACAGAAACGAACTATGGCTACACCTTC.

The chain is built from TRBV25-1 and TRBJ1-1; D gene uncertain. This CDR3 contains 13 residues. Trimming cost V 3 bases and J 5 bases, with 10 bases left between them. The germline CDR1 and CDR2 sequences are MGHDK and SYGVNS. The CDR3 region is CASSEGAGTEAFF. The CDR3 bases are TGTGCCAGCAGTGAGGGAGCTGGAACTGAAGCTTTCTTT.

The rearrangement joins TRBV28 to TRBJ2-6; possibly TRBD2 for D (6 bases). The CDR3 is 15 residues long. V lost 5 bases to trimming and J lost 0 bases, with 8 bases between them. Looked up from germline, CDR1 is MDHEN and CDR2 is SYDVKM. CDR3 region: CASSAGSSGANVLTF. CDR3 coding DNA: TGTGCCAGCAGTGCCGGGAGCTCTGGGGCCAACGTCCTGACTTTC.

For the CDR3, the DNA is TGTGCCAGCAGCTTAACGCCAGCGGGAGGTCCAGATACGCAGTATTTT. Protein product: CASSLTPAGGPDTQYF. The V gene is TRBV7-3, the J gene TRBJ2-3; 9 nucleotides align to TRBD2. The length of the CDR3 is 16 residues. The germline V gene encodes CDR1 SGHTA and CDR2 FQGTGA. V lost 0 bases, J lost 4 bases, and 5 bases stayed unmatched.

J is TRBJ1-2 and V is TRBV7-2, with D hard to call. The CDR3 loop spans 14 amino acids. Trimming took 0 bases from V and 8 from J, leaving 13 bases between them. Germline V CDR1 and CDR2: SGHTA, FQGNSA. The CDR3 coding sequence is TGTGCCAGCAGCTTAGCGCTCTCCCAGAGGGGCTACACCTTC. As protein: CASSLALSQRGYTF. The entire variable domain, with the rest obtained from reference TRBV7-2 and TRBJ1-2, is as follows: GAGVSQSPSNKVTEKGKDVELRCDPISGHTALYWYRQSLGQGLEFLIYFQGNSAPDKSGLPSDRFSAERTGGSVSTLTIQRTQQEDSAVYLCASSLALSQRGYTFGSGTRLTVV.

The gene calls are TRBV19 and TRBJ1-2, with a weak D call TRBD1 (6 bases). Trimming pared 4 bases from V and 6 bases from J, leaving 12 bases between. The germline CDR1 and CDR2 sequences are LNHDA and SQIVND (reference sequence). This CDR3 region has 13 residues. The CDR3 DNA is TGTGCCAGTAGTACCGCGGGGGCTGATGGCTACACCTTC. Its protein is CASSTAGADGYTF.

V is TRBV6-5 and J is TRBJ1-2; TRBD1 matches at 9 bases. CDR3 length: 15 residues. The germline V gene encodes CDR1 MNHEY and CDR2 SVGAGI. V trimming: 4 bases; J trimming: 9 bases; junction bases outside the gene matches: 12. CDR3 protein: CASSSLTRQGESYTF. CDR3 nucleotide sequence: TGTGCCAGCAGTTCGCTGACCCGACAGGGGGAGAGCTACACCTTC.

The CDR3 DNA follows: TGTGCCATCAGGGGGGACAGGGCTAGAAATGAGCAGTTCTTC. Translated: CAIRGDRARNEQFF. The chain employs TRBV10-3 and TRBJ2-1; 9 bases match TRBD1. The germline CDR1 and CDR2 sequences are ENHRY and SYGVKD. The CDR3 covers 14 residues. With 6 bases clipped from V and 7 bases from J, the junction kept 7 bases outside the gene matches.

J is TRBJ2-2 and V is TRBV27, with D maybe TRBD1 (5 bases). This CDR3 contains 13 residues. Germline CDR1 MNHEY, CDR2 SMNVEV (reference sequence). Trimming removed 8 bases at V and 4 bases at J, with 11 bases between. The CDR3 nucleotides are TGTGCCAGCCGCACAGGCCTCACCGGGGAGCTGTTTTTT. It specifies CASRTGLTGELFF.

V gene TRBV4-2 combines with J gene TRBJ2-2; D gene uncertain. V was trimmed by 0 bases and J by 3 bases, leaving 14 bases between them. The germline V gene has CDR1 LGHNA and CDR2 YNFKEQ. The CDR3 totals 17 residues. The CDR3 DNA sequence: TGTGCCAGCAGCCAAGATGCCTGGCGGAAGGACACCGGGGAGCTGTTTTTT. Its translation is CASSQDAWRKDTGELFF.

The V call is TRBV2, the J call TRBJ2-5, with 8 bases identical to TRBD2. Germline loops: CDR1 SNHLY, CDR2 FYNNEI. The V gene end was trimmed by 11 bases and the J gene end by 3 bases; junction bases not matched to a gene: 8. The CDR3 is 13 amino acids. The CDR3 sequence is CAGGVLAEETQYF. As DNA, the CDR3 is TGTGCCGGGGGAGTACTAGCGGAAGAGACCCAGTACTTC.

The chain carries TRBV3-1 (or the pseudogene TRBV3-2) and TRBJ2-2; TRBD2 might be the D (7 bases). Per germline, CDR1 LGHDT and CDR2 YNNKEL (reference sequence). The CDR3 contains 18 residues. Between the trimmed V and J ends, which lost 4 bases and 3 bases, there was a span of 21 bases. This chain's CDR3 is CASSRRRGQGRDTGELFF. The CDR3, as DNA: TGTGCCAGCAGCCGGCGGCGGGGGCAGGGTCGAGACACCGGGGAGCTGTTTTTT.

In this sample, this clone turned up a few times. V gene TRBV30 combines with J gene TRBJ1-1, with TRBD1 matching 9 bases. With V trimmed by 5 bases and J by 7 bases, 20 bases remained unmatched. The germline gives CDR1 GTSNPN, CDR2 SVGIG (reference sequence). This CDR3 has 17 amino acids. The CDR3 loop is CAWGRDRVRSSGNEAFF. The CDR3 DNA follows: TGTGCCTGGGGACGGGACAGGGTTAGGAGTAGTGGGAATGAAGCTTTCTTT.

The CDR3 region is CATGDDRDYNEQFF. The CDR3 DNA reads as TGTGCCACCGGAGACGACAGGGATTACAATGAGCAGTTCTTC. V gene TRBV24-1 combines with J gene TRBJ2-1; 7 nucleotides match TRBD1. This CDR3 region has 14 residues. In germline, CDR1 is KGHDR, CDR2 SFDVKD. J gave up 4 bases and V 9 bases, and 8 bases lay outside the gene matches.

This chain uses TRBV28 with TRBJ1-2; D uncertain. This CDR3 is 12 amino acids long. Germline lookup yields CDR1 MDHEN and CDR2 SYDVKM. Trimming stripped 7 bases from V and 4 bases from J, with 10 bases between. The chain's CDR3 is CASNNYPYGYTF. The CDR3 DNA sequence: TGTGCCAGCAATAACTACCCCTATGGCTACACCTTC.

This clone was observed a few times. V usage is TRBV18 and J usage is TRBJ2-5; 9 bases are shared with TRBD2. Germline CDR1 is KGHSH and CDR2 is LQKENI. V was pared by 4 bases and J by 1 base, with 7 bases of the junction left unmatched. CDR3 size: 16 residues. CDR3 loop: CASSLGSGGLQETQYF. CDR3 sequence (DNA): TGTGCCAGCTCACTCGGTAGCGGGGGCCTCCAAGAGACCCAGTACTTC.

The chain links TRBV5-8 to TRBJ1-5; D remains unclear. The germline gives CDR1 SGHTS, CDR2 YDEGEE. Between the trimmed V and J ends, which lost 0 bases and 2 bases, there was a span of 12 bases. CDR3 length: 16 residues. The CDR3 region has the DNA TGTGCCAGCAGCTTGGTCGTGAGTTCTGGCAATCAGCCCCAGCATTTT. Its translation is CASSLVVSSGNQPQHF.

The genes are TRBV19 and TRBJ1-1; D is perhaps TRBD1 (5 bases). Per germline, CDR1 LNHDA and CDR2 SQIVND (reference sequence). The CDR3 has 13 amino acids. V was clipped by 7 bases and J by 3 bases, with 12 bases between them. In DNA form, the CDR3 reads TGTGCCAGTACCCTGGGGCGGTACACTGAAGCTTTCTTT. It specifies CASTLGRYTEAFF.

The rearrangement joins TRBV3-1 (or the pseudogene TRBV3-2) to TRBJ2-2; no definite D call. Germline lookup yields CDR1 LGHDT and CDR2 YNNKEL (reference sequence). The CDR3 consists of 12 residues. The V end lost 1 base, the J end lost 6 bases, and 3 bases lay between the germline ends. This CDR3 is CASSQVSGELFF. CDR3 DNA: TGTGCCAGCAGCCAAGTCTCCGGGGAGCTGTTTTTT.

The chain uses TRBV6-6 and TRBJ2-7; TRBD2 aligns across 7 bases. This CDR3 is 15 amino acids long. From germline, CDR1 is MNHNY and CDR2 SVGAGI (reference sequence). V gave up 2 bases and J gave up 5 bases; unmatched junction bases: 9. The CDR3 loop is CASSYPAGKGDEQYF. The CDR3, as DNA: TGTGCCAGCAGTTACCCAGCGGGGAAGGGTGACGAGCAGTACTTC.

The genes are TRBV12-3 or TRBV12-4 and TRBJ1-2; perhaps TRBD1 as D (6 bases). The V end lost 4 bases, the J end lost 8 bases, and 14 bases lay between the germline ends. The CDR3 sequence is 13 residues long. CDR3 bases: TGTGCCAGCAGTTCGACAGGCGCGTCAGGCTACACCTTC. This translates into CASSSTGASGYTF.